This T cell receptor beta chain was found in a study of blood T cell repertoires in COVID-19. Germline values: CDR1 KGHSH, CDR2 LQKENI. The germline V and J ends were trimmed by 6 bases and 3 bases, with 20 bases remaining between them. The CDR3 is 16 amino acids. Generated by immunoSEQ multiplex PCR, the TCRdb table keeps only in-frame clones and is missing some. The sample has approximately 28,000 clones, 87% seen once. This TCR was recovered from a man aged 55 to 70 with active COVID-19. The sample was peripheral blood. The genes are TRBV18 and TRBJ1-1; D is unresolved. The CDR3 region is CASSLLPGGADTEAFF. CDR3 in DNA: TGTGCCAGCTCTCTCCTCCCGGGAGGTGCTGACACTGAAGCTTTCTTT.